These 14 T cell receptor beta chains were sequenced from one sample in a study of shared clonotypes between healthy human individuals. The data were produced by immunoSEQ multiplex PCR, yet TCRdb's version contains in-frame clones alone and is incomplete. The sample contains over a million clones, around 82% of which appear only once. The sequenced material came from memory CD4+ T cells from PBMCs. As for subset: CD45RA-negative fraction. These receptors came from a man aged 18 to 29 in good health. Some clones in this sample may be carry-over from other donors' samples.

This chain joins TRBV7-2 and TRBJ1-3; 10 positions match TRBD1. Looked up from germline, CDR1 is SGHTA and CDR2 is FQGNSA. Trimming cost V 4 bases and J 4 bases; bases outside gene matches: 10. This CDR3 region has 17 residues. The CDR3 loop reads CASSWGRDRGFGNTIYF. For the CDR3, the DNA is TGTGCCAGCAGCTGGGGTCGGGACAGGGGCTTCGGAAACACCATATATTTT.

This chain connects TRBV7-9 to TRBJ2-7, with a tentative D call TRBD1 (6 bases). Germline V gene data show CDR1 as SEHNR and CDR2 as FQNEAQ (reference sequence). The CDR3 is made up of 15 amino acids. V was trimmed by 1 base and J by 6 bases, leaving 16 bases between them. In DNA, the CDR3 is TGTGCCAGCAGCTTAGGGCTGAGGGGGAAAGGCGAGCAGTACTTC. It is translated as CASSLGLRGKGEQYF.

The chain joins TRBV5-6 to TRBJ1-1; D not certain. Per the germline V gene, CDR1 is SGHDT and CDR2 is YYEEEE. There are 16 residues in the CDR3. V lost 0 bases and J 0 bases, leaving 12 bases between the germline ends. The CDR3 DNA reads TGTGCCAGCAGCTTGGTTTCGGCAACTATGAACACTGAAGCTTTCTTT. Translating it yields CASSLVSATMNTEAFF.

Points on this clone: A read error is the likely source, as a far larger clone sits one nucleotide away. Other DNA sequences in this sample translate to the same CDR3. The V and J genes are TRBV7-8 and TRBJ2-7; D uncertain. Germline CDR1 is SGHVS and CDR2 is FQNEAQ. The CDR3 loop spans 15 amino acids. CDR3 in DNA: TGCGCCAGCAGTTTCCTCCGCTACTCACCCTACGAGCAGTACTTC. Its translation: CASSFLRYSPYEQYF.

J is TRBJ2-5 and V is TRBV7-2, with 10 nucleotides matching TRBD2. After removal of 4 bases from V and 6 bases from J, the junction contained 14 bases not matched to a gene. Germline V gives CDR1 SGHTA, CDR2 FQGNSA. The CDR3 totals 17 residues. The CDR3 here is CASSYKAAAGGLKTQYF. In DNA, the CDR3 is TGTGCCAGCAGCTACAAAGCCGCAGCGGGAGGGCTTAAGACCCAGTACTTC.

The V and J genes are TRBV6-1 and TRBJ1-5, with D uncertain. This CDR3 spans 13 amino acids. In germline, CDR1 is MNHNS, CDR2 SASEGT. V was pared by 5 bases and J by 5 bases, with 10 bases between. The CDR3 DNA sequence: TGTGCCAGCAGTAACTTGAGCGATCAGCCCCAGCATTTT. Translation gives CASSNLSDQPQHF.

This rearrangement joins TRBV6-6 to TRBJ1-2, with a weak D call TRBD1 (6 bases). The CDR3 has 15 amino acids. Germline-derived CDR1 and CDR2 are MNHNY and SVGAGI (reference sequence). V dropped 6 bases and J dropped 4 bases, with 18 bases sitting between them. CDR3 bases: TGTGCCAGCAGAACCCAGGGGAGTGAAGGCTATGGCTACACCTTC. This encodes CASRTQGSEGYGYTF.

V is TRBV25-1 and J is TRBJ1-2; TRBD1 might be the D (6 bases). V lost 4 bases and J 4 bases, leaving 19 bases between the germline ends. This CDR3 contains 16 residues. Germline CDR1 and CDR2: MGHDK and SYGVNS. CDR3 protein: CASSGPDSKPIYGYTF. CDR3 DNA sequence: TGTGCCAGCAGTGGGCCGGACAGCAAGCCTATCTATGGCTACACCTTC.

CDR3 loop: CASSPTSGRAGSYNEQFF. Here the CDR3 DNA reads TGTGCCAGCAGTCCGACTAGCGGGAGGGCCGGCTCCTACAATGAGCAGTTCTTC. The chain combines TRBV27 with TRBJ2-1, with TRBD2 matching 14 bases. The CDR3 runs to 18 residues. The germline V gene encodes CDR1 MNHEY and CDR2 SMNVEV (reference sequence). With 5 bases clipped from V and 0 bases from J, the junction kept 6 bases outside the gene matches.

CDR3: CASSLIPGQGSEQFF. The DNA of the CDR3 is TGTGCCAGCAGCCTTATCCCGGGACAGGGGTCGGAGCAGTTCTTC. The genes are TRBV28 and TRBJ2-1; 10 bases agree with TRBD1. This CDR3 spans 15 amino acids. Germline trimming cut 6 bases from V and 10 bases from J; bases unmatched to any gene: 12. Germline V lookup: CDR1 MDHEN, CDR2 SYDVKM.

This chain links TRBV7-7 with TRBJ2-1; 13 bases are shared with TRBD2. The CDR3 is 13 amino acids. Germline trimming cut 5 bases from V and 15 bases from J; bases unmatched to any gene: 7. Germline V gene lookup returns CDR1 SSHAT and CDR2 FNYEAQ (reference sequence). CDR3 in amino acids: CASSPLAGGSSFF. The CDR3 DNA reads TGTGCCAGCAGCCCACTAGCGGGAGGGTCCTCGTTCTTC.

This clone was detected only a few times. This chain connects TRBV6-6 to TRBJ2-7; TRBD1 agrees at 7 bases. This CDR3 is built from 14 residues. V lost 5 bases, J lost 3 bases, and 7 bases stayed unmatched. CDR1 is MNHNY and CDR2 is SVGAGI in the germline V gene (reference sequence). CDR3 nucleotides: TGTGCCAGCAGTAAACAGGGGAAAGGCTACGAGCAGTACTTC. Protein sequence: CASSKQGKGYEQYF.

The J gene is TRBJ2-7, the V gene TRBV5-1; tentative D call: TRBD2 (6 bases). The ends were cut back, 4 bases at V and 5 bases at J, with 16 bases in the middle. CDR3 length: 14 amino acids. Germline loops: CDR1 SGHRS, CDR2 YFSETQ. This CDR3 is CASSPSAGGNEQYF. As DNA, the CDR3 is TGCGCCAGCAGCCCTAGCGCTGGTGGGAACGAGCAGTACTTC.

V usage is TRBV4-2 and J usage is TRBJ1-3; no reliable D call. The CDR3 is made up of 17 amino acids. Looked up from germline, CDR1 is LGHNA and CDR2 is YNFKEQ. V was cut by 1 base and J by 0 bases, with 13 bases left in between. CDR3 sequence reads: CASSQVGNLTSGNTIYF. The CDR3 nucleotides read TGTGCCAGCAGCCAAGTGGGGAACCTGACCTCTGGAAACACCATATATTTT.